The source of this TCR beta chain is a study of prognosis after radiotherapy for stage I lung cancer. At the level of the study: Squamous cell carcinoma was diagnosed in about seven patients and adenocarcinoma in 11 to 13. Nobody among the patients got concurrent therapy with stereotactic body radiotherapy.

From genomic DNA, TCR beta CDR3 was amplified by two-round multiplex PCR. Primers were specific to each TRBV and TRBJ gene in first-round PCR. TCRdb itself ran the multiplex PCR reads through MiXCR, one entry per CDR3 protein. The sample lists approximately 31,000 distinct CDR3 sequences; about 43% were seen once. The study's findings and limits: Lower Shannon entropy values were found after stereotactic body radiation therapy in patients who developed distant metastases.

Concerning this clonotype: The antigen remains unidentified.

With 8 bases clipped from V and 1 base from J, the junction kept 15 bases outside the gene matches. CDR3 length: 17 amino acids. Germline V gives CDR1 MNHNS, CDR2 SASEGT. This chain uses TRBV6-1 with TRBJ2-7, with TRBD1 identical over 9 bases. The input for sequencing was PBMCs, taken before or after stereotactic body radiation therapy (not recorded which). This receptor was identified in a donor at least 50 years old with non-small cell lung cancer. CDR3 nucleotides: TGTGCCAGCTATTGGGGGGGGCCCGGGACAGGGTCCTACGAGCAGTACTTC. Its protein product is CASYWGGPGTGSYEQYF.